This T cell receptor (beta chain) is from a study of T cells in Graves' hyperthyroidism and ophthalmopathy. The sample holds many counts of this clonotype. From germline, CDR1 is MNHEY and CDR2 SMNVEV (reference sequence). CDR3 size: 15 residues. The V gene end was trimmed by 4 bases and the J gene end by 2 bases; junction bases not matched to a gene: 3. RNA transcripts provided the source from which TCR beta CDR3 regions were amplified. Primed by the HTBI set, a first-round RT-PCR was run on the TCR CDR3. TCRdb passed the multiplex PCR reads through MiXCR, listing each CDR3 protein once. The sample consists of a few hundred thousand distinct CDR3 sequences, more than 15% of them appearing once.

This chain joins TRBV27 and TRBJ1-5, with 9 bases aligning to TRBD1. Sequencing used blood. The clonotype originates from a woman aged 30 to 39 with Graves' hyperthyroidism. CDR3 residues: CASSWTGVGNQPQHF. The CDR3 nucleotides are TGTGCCAGCAGTTGGACAGGGGTGGGCAATCAGCCCCAGCATTTT.